One and the same sample provided the 24 T cell receptor beta chains below, sequenced in a study of early T cells in non-severe SARS-CoV-2 infection. TCRdb reprocessed the 5' RACE reads via MiXCR and lists one record per CDR3 protein. This table has more than 70,000 distinct CDR3 sequences, approximately 13% appearing once. Sample: whole blood. The source of these receptors is an adult who was a healthcare worker with PCR-confirmed SARS-CoV-2 infection or an uninfected control (not recorded which).

This clonotype was recorded a few times. This chain joins TRBV4-3 and TRBJ2-6, with a possible D match to TRBD1 (6 bases). The CDR3 is 17 amino acids. Germline V lookup: CDR1 LGHNA, CDR2 YSLEER. The V end lost 1 base, the J end lost 0 bases, and 10 bases lay between the germline ends. The CDR3 reads CASSQGEQGSGANVLTF. CDR3 DNA sequence: TGCGCCAGCAGCCAAGGTGAACAGGGCTCTGGGGCCAACGTCCTGACTTTC.

With respect to this clonotype: Given a much more abundant clone one base away, this may be a read error. The rearrangement links TRBV3-1 to TRBJ2-1; tentative D call: TRBD2 (6 bases). Germline V gene data show CDR1 as LGHDT and CDR2 as YNNKEL (reference sequence). This CDR3 is 17 amino acids long. The CDR3 sequence is CASGQLGGGLLDTEQFF. CDR3 sequence (DNA): TGTGCCAGCGGCCAATTGGGAGGAGGCTTGTTGGATACTGAGCAGTTCTTC.

The chain joins TRBV3-1 to TRBJ1-1; D ambiguous. V was shortened by 5 bases and J by 0 bases, with 7 bases between the two germline ends. The CDR3 has 13 amino acids. The V gene's germline CDR1 is LGHDT and CDR2 YNNKEL (reference sequence). CDR3 DNA: TGTGCCAGCAGCGCAGTTCTGAACACTGAAGCTTTCTTT. It encodes CASSAVLNTEAFF. Full variable domain (rest looked up from reference TRBV3-1 and TRBJ1-1): DTAVSQTPKYLVTQMGNDKSIKCEQNLGHDTMYWYKQDSKKFLKIMFSYNNKELIINETVPNRFSPKSPDKAHLNLHINSLELGDSAVYFCASSAVLNTEAFFGQGTRLTVV.

The gene calls are TRBV20-1 and TRBJ1-4, with TRBD1 matching 7 bases. Germline CDR1 is DFQATT and CDR2 is SNEGSKA (reference sequence). The CDR3 runs to 14 residues. Trimming cost V 6 bases and J 5 bases; bases outside gene matches: 9. The CDR3 sequence is CSAPTGEENEKLFF. The CDR3 DNA sequence: TGCAGTGCACCCACAGGGGAGGAGAATGAAAAACTGTTTTTT.

A few counts support this clonotype. The DNA of the CDR3 is TGTGCCAGCAGCGAGGGACGCACAGATACGCAGTATTTT. It specifies CASSEGRTDTQYF. The J gene is TRBJ2-3, the V gene TRBV5-5, with D perhaps matching TRBD1 or TRBD2 (5 bases each). The CDR3 has 13 residues. V lost 4 bases to trimming and J lost 1 base, with 7 bases between them. From germline, CDR1 is SGHKS and CDR2 YYEKEE (reference sequence).

This clonotype was counted only a few times. This chain links TRBV27 with TRBJ2-5; unclear D gene. The CDR3 covers 15 residues. Per the germline V gene, CDR1 is MNHEY and CDR2 is SMNVEV (reference sequence). Deletions cut 4 bases from V and 5 bases from J, with 17 bases between. DNA for the CDR3: TGTGCCAGCAGTTCTCTCCTAGGAGTAGTCGAGACCCAGTACTTC. As protein: CASSSLLGVVETQYF.

This clonotype occurred many times. The chain joins TRBV12-5 to TRBJ1-4; 8 bases fit TRBD1. Looked up from germline, CDR1 is LGHNT and CDR2 is FRNRAP. The CDR3 has 16 amino acids. The J segment lost 6 bases and the V segment lost 1 base, leaving 7 bases of the junction unmatched. The CDR3 nucleotides are TGTGCTAGTGGTTTGGGCTCGGGACAGGAGCATGAAAAACTGTTTTTT. Residues: CASGLGSGQEHEKLFF.

Ten or more counts support this clonotype. The rearrangement joins TRBV6-4 to TRBJ2-3; 13 nucleotides align to TRBD2. V lost 6 bases and J lost 2; bases outside the gene matches: 5. Germline lookup yields CDR1 MRHNA and CDR2 SNTAGT. CDR3 length equals 16 residues. The CDR3 protein is CASSPLAGGSTDTQYF. The CDR3 DNA is TGTGCCAGCAGCCCACTAGCGGGGGGGTCCACAGATACGCAGTATTTT.

J is TRBJ2-7 and V is TRBV6-6; D gene uncertain. V was clipped by 5 bases and J by 0 bases, with 14 bases between them. This CDR3 contains 15 residues. The germline CDR1 and CDR2 sequences are MNHNY and SVGAGI (reference sequence). The CDR3 loop reads CASSAGLPPSYEQYF. In DNA, the CDR3 is TGTGCCAGCAGTGCCGGGCTCCCGCCCTCCTACGAGCAGTACTTC.

V usage is TRBV7-2 and J usage is TRBJ1-4; D uncertain. The ends were cut back, 1 base at V and 4 bases at J, with 7 bases in the middle. Germline CDR1 reads SGHTA; CDR2 reads FQGNSA. This CDR3 is built from 14 residues. CDR3 DNA: TGTGCCAGCAGCTTAGGGGGTGGTAATGAAAAACTGTTTTTT. Its translation: CASSLGGGNEKLFF.

This clonotype was recorded at least ten times. The genes are TRBV6-6 and TRBJ2-1, with D possibly being TRBD1 or TRBD2 (6 bases each). V was cut by 4 bases and J by 5 bases, with 15 bases left in between. This CDR3 contains 15 residues. CDR1 is MNHNY and CDR2 is SVGAGI in the germline V gene (reference sequence). For the CDR3, the DNA is TGTGCCAGCAGTTTACAGGGAGGAAGAGACAATGAGCAGTTCTTC. Residues: CASSLQGGRDNEQFF.

This clonotype was detected only a few times. The CDR3 spells CASSRSGDRTDTQYF. The CDR3 bases are TGTGCCAGCAGTCGCAGCGGGGACCGCACAGATACGCAGTATTTT. The V and J genes are TRBV28 and TRBJ2-3, with 7 bases that match TRBD2. This CDR3 region has 15 residues. V lost 5 bases to trimming and J lost 1 base; unmatched junction nucleotides: 6. Germline CDR1 reads MDHEN; CDR2 reads SYDVKM.

The gene calls are TRBV29-1 and TRBJ2-5; the D gene is possibly TRBD1 (5 bases). Germline CDR1 is SQVTM and CDR2 is ANQGSEA. CDR3 size: 14 residues. V was cut by 1 base and J by 1 base, with 10 bases left in between. Written as DNA, the CDR3 is TGCAGCGTTGAAGCAGGGTTTGTCCAAGAGACCCAGTACTTC. It codes for CSVEAGFVQETQYF.

The CDR3 sequence is CASSLSTGAEAFF. The CDR3, as DNA: TGTGCCAGCAGCTTATCAACGGGGGCTGAAGCTTTCTTT. The chain joins TRBV7-9 to TRBJ1-1, with a weak D call TRBD1 (5 bases). Germline CDR1 reads SEHNR; CDR2 reads FQNEAQ (reference sequence). The CDR3 sequence is 13 residues long. V lost 2 bases to trimming and J lost 6 bases, with 10 bases between them.

The CDR3 sequence: CAWSVKGQGAGGELFF. The CDR3 DNA reads TGTGCCTGGAGTGTAAAAGGACAGGGGGCTGGCGGGGAGCTGTTTTTT. V usage is TRBV30 and J usage is TRBJ2-2; 11 bases map to TRBD1. The CDR3 is 16 amino acids. Germline values: CDR1 GTSNPN, CDR2 SVGIG (reference sequence). J lost 7 bases, V lost 0 bases, and 7 bases had no gene match.

This clonotype occurred a few times. The chain links TRBV28 to TRBJ2-5; 8 bases map to TRBD1. Germline loops: CDR1 MDHEN, CDR2 SYDVKM. This CDR3 spans 15 amino acids. J gave up 5 bases and V 6 bases, and 11 bases lay outside the gene matches. Written as DNA, the CDR3 is TGTGCCAGCAGGGTCCCCGGACAGGGCGGGGAGACCCAGTACTTC. This encodes CASRVPGQGGETQYF.

This clonotype is termed medium-sized. V usage is TRBV20-1 and J usage is TRBJ2-7; D possibly corresponds to TRBD1 (5 bases). V was pared by 0 bases and J by 3 bases, with 12 bases between. Germline CDR1 DFQATT, CDR2 SNEGSKA (reference sequence). The CDR3 spans 14 residues. In DNA, the CDR3 is TGCAGTGCTAGAGACCCAGGGCAGGACTACGAGCAGTACTTC. Encoded protein: CSARDPGQDYEQYF.

This chain connects TRBV12-3 or TRBV12-4 to TRBJ1-3, with 7 bases identical to TRBD1. CDR3 length: 14 amino acids. V shed 7 bases, J shed 4 bases, and the junction held 7 bases outside the gene matches. The CDR3 DNA reads TGTGCCAGCAAACCCGGGACAGCCGGAAACACCATATATTTT. Translated: CASKPGTAGNTIYF.

A few counts support this clonotype. The chain uses TRBV12-3 or TRBV12-4 and TRBJ2-3; no clear D gene. Trimming removed 5 bases at V and 7 bases at J, with 7 bases between. The CDR3 is 11 residues long. CDR3 protein: CASSPKNTQYF. In DNA form, the CDR3 reads TGTGCCAGCAGTCCAAAGAATACGCAGTATTTT.

This clonotype was recorded a few times. The V gene is TRBV6-6, the J gene TRBJ1-6, with unresolved D. The CDR3 covers 14 residues. Germline V lookup: CDR1 MNHNY, CDR2 SVGAGI (reference sequence). The V end lost 7 bases, the J end lost 13 bases, and 20 bases lay between the germline ends. The CDR3 protein is CASTRETGRNPLHF. CDR3 sequence (DNA): TGTGCCAGCACCCGAGAGACCGGGAGAAACCCCCTCCACTTT.

In DNA form, the CDR3 reads TGTGCCAGTAGCGCCGCCCGGGCCTACGAGCAGTACTTC. Its translation: CASSAARAYEQYF. This rearrangement joins TRBV19 to TRBJ2-7; D gene uncertain. The V and J ends lost 6 bases and 2 bases respectively, with 11 bases between them. This CDR3 comprises 13 residues. Germline values: CDR1 LNHDA, CDR2 SQIVND (reference sequence).

The chain couples TRBV27 to TRBJ2-7; D is ambiguous. V was trimmed by 8 bases and J by 3 bases, leaving 20 bases between them. The CDR3 loop spans 15 amino acids. Germline V gives CDR1 MNHEY, CDR2 SMNVEV (reference sequence). For the CDR3, the DNA is TGTGCCAGCCTCCCTAAAGGGCATATTGACTACGAGCAGTACTTC. This encodes CASLPKGHIDYEQYF.

This clonotype appeared many times. V usage is TRBV19 and J usage is TRBJ1-5; no firm D call. V dropped 0 bases and J dropped 3 bases, with 18 bases sitting between them. The CDR3 consists of 18 residues. Per germline, CDR1 LNHDA and CDR2 SQIVND (reference sequence). The CDR3 DNA reads TGTGCCAGTAGTATAGAGGTCTGGACCCTTGGGATCAATCAGCCCCAGCATTTT. Its translation: CASSIEVWTLGINQPQHF.

V is TRBV20-1 and J is TRBJ1-6, with unresolved D. The CDR3 runs 13 residues. With 3 bases removed from V and 14 bases from J, the gap between germline ends came to 17 bases. Germline CDR1 and CDR2: DFQATT and SNEGSKA (reference sequence). CDR3 in DNA: TGCAGTGCTAGGGGCCCGTCTCTTTTAACCCTCCACTTT. Protein: CSARGPSLLTLHF.